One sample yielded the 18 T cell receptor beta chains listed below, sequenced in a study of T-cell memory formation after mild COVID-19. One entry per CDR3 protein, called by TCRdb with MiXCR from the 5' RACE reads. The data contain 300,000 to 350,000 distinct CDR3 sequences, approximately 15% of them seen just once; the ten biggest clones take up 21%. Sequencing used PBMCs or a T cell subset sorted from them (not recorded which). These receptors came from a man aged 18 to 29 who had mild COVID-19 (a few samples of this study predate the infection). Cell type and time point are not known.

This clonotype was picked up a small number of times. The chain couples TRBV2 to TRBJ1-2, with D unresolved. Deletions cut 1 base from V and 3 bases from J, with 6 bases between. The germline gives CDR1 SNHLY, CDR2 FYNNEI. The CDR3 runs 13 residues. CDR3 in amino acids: CASSEDRDYGYTF. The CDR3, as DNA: TGTGCCAGCAGTGAAGATAGGGACTATGGCTACACCTTC.

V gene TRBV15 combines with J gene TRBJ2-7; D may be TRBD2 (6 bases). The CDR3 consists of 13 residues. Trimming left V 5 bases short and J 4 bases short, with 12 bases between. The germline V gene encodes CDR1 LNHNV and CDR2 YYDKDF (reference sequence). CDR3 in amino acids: CATSGGVGYEQYV. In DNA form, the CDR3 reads TGTGCCACCAGCGGAGGGGTGGGTTACGAGCAGTACGTC.

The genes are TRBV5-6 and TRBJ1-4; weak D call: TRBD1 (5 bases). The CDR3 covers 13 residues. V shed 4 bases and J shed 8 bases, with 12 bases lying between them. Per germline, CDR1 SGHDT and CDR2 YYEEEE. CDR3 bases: TGTGCCAGCAGCGCCAGGGTGGGGGAAAAACTGTTTTTT. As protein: CASSARVGEKLFF.

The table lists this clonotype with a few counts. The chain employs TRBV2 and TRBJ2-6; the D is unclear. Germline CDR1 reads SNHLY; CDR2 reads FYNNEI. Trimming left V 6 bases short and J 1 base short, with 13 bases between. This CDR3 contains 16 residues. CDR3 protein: CASRAGYLSGANVLTF. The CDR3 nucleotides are TGTGCCAGCAGGGCCGGTTATCTATCTGGGGCCAACGTCCTGACTTTC. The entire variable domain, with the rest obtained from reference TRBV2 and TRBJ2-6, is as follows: EPEVTQTPSHQVTQMGQEVILRCVPISNHLYFYWYRQILGQKVEFLVSFYNNEISEKSEIFDDQFSVERPDGSNFTLKIRSTKLEDSAMYFCASRAGYLSGANVLTFGAGSRLTVL.

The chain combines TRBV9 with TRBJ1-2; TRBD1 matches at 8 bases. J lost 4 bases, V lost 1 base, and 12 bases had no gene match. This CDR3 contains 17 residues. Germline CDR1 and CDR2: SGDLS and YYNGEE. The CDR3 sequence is CASSVNTGQGASYGYTF. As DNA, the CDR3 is TGTGCCAGCAGCGTAAATACGGGGCAGGGGGCTAGCTATGGCTACACCTTC.

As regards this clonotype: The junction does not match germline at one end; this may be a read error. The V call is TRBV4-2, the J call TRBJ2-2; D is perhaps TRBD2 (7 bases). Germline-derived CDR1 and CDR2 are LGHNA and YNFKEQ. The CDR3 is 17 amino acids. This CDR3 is CACSPGVGGPQIGELFF. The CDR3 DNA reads TGTGCCTGCAGCCCCGGGGTGGGGGGGCCGCAGATCGGGGAGCTGTTTTTT.

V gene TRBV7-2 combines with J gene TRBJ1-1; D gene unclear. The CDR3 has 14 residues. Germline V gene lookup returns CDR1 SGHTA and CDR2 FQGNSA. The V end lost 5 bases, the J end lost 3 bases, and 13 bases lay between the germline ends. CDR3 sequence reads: CASSHDTLYTEAFF. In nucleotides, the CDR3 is TGTGCCAGCAGCCATGACACCTTGTACACTGAAGCTTTCTTT.

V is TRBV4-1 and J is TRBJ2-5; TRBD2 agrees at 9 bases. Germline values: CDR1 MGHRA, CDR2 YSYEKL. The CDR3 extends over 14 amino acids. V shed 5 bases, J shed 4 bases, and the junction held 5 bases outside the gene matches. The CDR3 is CASSLSGGLETQYF. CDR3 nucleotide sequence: TGCGCCAGCAGCTTGAGCGGGGGGTTAGAGACCCAGTACTTC.

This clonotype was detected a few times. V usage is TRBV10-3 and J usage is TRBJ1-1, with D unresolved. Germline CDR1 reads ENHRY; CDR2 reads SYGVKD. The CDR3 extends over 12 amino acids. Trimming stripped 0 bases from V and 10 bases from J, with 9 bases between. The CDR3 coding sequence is TGTGCCATCAGTGAGTCCGCAGGAGGAGCTTTCTTT. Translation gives CAISESAGGAFF.

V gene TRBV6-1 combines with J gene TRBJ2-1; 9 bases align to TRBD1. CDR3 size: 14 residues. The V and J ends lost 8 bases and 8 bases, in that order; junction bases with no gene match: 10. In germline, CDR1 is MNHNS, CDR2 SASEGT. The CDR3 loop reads CASSLGQGMYEQFF. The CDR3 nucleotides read TGTGCCAGCTCCTTAGGACAGGGGATGTATGAGCAGTTCTTC.

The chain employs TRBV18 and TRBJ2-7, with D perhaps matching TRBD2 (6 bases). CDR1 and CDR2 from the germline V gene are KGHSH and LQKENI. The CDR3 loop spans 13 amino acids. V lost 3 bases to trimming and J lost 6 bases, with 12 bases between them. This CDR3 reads CASSPGGSGEQYF. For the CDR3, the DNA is TGTGCCAGCTCACCTGGGGGGTCAGGCGAGCAGTACTTC.

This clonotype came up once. In nucleotides, the CDR3 is TGTGCCAGCAGCCCCGAGACCATTTATGGCTACACCTTC. Translated, it gives CASSPETIYGYTF. The chain uses TRBV9 and TRBJ1-2; D remains ambiguous. The CDR3 covers 13 residues. Germline V gene lookup returns CDR1 SGDLS and CDR2 YYNGEE. V was clipped by 4 bases and J by 5 bases, with 12 bases between them.

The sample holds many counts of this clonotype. The CDR3 is CASSFAIEQFF. The CDR3 DNA is TGTGCCAGCAGCTTCGCAATCGAGCAGTTCTTC. The chain links TRBV7-2 to TRBJ2-1; the D is unclear. The CDR3 sequence is 11 residues long. V lost 3 bases and J lost 10, with 7 bases in between. Looked up from germline, CDR1 is SGHTA and CDR2 is FQGNSA.

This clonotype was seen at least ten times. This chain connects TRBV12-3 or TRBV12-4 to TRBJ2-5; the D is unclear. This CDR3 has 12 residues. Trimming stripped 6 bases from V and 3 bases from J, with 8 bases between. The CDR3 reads CASSPPEETQYF. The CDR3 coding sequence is TGTGCCAGCAGCCCCCCTGAAGAGACCCAGTACTTC.

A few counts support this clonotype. CDR3 nucleotides: TGCGCCAGCAGCACAGGACAGGGTCAAGATCAGCCCCAGCATTTT. This gives the protein CASSTGQGQDQPQHF. The chain employs TRBV5-1 and TRBJ1-5; 8 nucleotides line up with TRBD1. The CDR3 extends over 15 amino acids. The junction had 8 bases not matched to a gene; V was cut back by 4 bases and J by 5 bases. Germline CDR1 SGHRS, CDR2 YFSETQ.

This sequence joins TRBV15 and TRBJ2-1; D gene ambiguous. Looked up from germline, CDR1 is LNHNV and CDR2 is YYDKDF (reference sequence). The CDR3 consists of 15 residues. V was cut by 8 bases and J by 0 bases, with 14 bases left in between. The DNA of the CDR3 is TGTGCCACCCAGGACGGTACGAGCTCCTACAATGAGCAGTTCTTC. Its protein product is CATQDGTSSYNEQFF. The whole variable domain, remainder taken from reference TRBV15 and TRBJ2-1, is DAMVIQNPRYQVTQFGKPVTLSCSQTLNHNVMYWYQQKSSQAPKLLFHYYDKDFNNEADTPDNFQSRRPNTSFCFLDIRSPGLGDTAMYLCATQDGTSSYNEQFFGPGTRLTVL.

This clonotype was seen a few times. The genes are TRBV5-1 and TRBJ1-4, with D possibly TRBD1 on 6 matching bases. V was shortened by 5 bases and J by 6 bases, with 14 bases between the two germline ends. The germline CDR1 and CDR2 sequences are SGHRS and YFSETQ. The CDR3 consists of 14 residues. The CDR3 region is CASSDRSGDEKLFF. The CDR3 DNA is TGCGCCAGCAGTGACAGGTCGGGAGATGAAAAACTGTTTTTT.

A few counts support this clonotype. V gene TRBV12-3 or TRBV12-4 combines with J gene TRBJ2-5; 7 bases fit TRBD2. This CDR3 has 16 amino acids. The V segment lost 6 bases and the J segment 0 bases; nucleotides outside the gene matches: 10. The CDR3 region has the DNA TGTGCCAGCAGCCCCTGGGGTAGCGGGTACCAAGAGACCCAGTACTTC. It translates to CASSPWGSGYQETQYF.